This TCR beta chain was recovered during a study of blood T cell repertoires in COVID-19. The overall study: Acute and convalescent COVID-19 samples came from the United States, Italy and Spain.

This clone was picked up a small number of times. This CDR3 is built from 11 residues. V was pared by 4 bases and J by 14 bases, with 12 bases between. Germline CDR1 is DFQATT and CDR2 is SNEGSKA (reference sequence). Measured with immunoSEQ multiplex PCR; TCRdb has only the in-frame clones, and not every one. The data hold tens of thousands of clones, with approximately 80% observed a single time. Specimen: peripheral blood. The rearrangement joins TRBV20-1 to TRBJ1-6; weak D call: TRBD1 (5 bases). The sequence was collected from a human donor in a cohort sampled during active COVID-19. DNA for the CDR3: TGCAGTGCTATTCTCCAGGGAACCCTCCACTTT. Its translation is CSAILQGTLHF.